This T cell receptor beta chain originates from a study of regulatory T cells in long-lasting Graves disease. Across the study: The definition of persistent Graves' disease was over 5 years of antithyroid drugs with positive TSH receptor antibodies.

This clonotype appeared many times. Its antigen is as yet unknown. Per germline, CDR1 MNHEY and CDR2 SMNVEV (reference sequence). V lost 6 bases and J lost 4, with 19 bases in between. The length of the CDR3 is 17 residues. The time point: persistent/refractory GD, antithyroid drugs over 5 years with positive TRAb. PBMCs provided the RNA from which the TCR library was made. Investigators report Graves' disease was diagnosed under American Thyroid Association guidelines. Construction of the TCR beta libraries employed iRepertoire HTBI primers in conjunction with Arm-PCR of CDR3 regions. TCRdb re-called the multiplex PCR reads with MiXCR, one entry per CDR3 protein. The sample has roughly 500,000 distinct CDR3 sequences; about 22% are singletons. Points from the study as a whole: Favoring TRBV28, TRBJ1-2 and TRBJ2-5 was a feature seen in persistent disease.

The source is a female donor with Graves disease. The chain is built from TRBV27 and TRBJ1-6; D remains ambiguous. Sequenced here: peripheral blood mononuclear cells (PBMCs), sampled when the disease was refractory, from a patient treated with antithyroid drugs. This chain's CDR3 is CASRVRWQWTYNSPLHF. The DNA of the CDR3 is TGTGCCAGCAGAGTTCGATGGCAGTGGACGTATAATTCACCCCTCCACTTT.